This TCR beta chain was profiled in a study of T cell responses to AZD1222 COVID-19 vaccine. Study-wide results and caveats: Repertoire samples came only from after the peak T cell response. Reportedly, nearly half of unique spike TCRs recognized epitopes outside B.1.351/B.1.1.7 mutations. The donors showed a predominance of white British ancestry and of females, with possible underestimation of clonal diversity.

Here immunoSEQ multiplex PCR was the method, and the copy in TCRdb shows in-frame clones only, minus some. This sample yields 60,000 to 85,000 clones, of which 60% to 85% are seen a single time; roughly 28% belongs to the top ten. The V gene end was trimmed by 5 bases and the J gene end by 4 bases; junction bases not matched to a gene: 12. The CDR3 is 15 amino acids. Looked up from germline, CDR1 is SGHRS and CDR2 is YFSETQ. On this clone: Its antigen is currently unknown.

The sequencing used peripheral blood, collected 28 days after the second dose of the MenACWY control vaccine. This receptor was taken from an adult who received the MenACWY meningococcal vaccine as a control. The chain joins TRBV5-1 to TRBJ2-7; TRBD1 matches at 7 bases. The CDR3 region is CASSPTGKGTYEQYF. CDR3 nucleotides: TGCGCCAGCAGTCCGACAGGGAAAGGGACGTACGAGCAGTACTTC.